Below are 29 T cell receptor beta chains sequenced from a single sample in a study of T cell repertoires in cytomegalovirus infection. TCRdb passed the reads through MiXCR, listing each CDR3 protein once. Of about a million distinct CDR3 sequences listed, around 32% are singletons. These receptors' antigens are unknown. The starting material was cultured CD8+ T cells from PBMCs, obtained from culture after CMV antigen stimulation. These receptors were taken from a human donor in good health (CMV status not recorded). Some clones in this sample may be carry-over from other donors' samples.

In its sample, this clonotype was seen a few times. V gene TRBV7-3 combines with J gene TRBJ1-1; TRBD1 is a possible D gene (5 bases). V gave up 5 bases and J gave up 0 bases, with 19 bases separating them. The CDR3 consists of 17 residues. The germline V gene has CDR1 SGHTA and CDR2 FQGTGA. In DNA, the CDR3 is TGTGCCAGCAGCAAAACCCTCGGGGCGGATATGAACACTGAAGCTTTCTTT. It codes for CASSKTLGADMNTEAFF.

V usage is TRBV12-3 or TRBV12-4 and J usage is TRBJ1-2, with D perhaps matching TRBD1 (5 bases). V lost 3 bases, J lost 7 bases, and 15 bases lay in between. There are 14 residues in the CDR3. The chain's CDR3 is CASSFGRGGLGYTF. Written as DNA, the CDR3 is TGTGCCAGCAGTTTCGGTCGGGGGGGTCTTGGCTACACCTTC.

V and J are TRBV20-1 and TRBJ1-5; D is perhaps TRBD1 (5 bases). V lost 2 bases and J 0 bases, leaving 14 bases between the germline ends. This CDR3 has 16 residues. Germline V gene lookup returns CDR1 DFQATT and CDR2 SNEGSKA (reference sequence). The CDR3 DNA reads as TGCAGTGCTAGACAGGCAGGGTCATATAGCAATCAGCCCCAGCATTTT. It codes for CSARQAGSYSNQPQHF.

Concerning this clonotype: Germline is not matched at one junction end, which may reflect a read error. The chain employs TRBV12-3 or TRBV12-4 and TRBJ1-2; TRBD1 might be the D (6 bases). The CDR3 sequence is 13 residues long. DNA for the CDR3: TGTGCCAGCAGGTTAGGGGGTGGCTATGGCTACACCTTC. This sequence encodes CASRLGGGYGYTF.

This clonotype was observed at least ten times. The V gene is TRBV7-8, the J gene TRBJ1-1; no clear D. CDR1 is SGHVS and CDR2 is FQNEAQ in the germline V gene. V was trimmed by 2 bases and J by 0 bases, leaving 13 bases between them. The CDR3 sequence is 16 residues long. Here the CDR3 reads CASSLWTLGMNTEAFF. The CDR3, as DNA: TGTGCCAGCAGCTTATGGACCCTGGGGATGAACACTGAAGCTTTCTTT.

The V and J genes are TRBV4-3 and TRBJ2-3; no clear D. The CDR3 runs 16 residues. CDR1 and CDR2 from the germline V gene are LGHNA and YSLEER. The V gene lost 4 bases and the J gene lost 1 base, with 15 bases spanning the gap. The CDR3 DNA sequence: TGCGCCAGCAGCCTAACTATGGGCCTGGGCACAGATACGCAGTATTTT. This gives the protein CASSLTMGLGTDTQYF.

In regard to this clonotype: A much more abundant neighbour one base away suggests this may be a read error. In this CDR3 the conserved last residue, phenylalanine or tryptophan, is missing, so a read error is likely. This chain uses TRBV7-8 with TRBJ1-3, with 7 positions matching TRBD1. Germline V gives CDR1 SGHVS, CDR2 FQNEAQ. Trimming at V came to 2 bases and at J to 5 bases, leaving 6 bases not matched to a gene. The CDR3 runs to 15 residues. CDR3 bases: TGTGCCAGCAGCTTACGCAGGGGGAATCGAAACACCATATATTAT. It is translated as CASSLRRGNRNTIYY.

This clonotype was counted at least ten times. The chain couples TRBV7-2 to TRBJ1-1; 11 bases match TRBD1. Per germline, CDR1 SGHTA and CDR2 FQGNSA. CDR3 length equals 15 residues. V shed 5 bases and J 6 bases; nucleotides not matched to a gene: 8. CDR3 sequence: CASSGWDRGAPEAFF. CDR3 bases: TGTGCCAGCAGCGGGTGGGACAGGGGGGCTCCTGAAGCTTTCTTT.

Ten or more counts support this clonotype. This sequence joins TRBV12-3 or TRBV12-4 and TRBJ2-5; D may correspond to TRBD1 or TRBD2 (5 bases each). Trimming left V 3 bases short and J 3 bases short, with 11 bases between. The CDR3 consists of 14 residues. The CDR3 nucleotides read TGTGCCAGCAGTTTCGGGATGGGGGAAGAGACCCAGTACTTC. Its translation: CASSFGMGEETQYF.

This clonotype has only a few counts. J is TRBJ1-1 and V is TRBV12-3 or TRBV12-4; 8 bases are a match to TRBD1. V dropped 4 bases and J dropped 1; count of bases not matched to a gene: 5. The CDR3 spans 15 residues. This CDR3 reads CASSSSDRENTEAFF. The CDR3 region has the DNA TGTGCCAGCAGTTCCTCGGACAGGGAGAACACTGAAGCTTTCTTT.

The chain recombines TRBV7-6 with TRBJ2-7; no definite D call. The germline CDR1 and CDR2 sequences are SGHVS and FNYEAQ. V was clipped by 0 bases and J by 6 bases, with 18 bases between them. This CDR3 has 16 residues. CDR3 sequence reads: CASSLAASHGRSEQYV. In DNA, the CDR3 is TGTGCCAGCAGCTTAGCCGCCTCCCACGGCCGGAGCGAGCAGTACGTC.

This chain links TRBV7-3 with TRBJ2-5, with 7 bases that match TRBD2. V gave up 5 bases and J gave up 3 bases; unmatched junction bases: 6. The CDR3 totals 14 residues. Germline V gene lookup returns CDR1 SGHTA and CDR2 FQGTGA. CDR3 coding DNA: TGTGCCAGCAGCCTTTGGGGGGGGGAAGAGACCCAGTACTTC. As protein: CASSLWGGEETQYF.

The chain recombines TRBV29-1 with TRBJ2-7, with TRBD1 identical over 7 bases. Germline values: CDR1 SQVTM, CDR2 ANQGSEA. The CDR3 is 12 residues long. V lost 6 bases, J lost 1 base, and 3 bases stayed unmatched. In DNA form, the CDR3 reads TGCAGCGTGCAGGGGGATTCCTACGAGCAGTACGTC. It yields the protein CSVQGDSYEQYV.

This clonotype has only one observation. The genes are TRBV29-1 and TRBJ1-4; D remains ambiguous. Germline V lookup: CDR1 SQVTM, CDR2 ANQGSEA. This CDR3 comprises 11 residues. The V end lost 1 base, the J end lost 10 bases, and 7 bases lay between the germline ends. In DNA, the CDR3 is TGCAGCGTTGAAGCGACCGGAAAACTGTTTTTT. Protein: CSVEATGKLFF.

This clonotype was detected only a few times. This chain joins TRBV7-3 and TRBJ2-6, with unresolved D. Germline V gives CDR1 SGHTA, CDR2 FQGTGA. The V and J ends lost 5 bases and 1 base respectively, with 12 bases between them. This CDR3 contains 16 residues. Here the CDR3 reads CASSPDDGSGANVLTF. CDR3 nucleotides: TGTGCCAGCAGCCCGGACGACGGGTCTGGGGCCAACGTCCTGACTTTC.

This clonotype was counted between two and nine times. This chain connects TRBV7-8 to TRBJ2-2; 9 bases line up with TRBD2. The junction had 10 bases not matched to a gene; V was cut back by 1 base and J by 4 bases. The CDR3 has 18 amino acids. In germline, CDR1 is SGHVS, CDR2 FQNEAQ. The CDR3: CASSLVSQAGGITGELFF. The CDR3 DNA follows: TGTGCCAGCAGCTTAGTCTCTCAGGCGGGGGGGATCACCGGGGAGCTGTTTTTT.

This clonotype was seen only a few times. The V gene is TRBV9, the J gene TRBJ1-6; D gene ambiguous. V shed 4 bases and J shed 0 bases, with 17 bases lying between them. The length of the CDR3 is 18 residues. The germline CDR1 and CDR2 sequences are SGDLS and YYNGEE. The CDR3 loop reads CASSPREVQSSYNSPLHF. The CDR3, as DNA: TGTGCCAGCAGCCCCCGGGAGGTACAGAGCTCCTATAATTCACCCCTCCACTTT.

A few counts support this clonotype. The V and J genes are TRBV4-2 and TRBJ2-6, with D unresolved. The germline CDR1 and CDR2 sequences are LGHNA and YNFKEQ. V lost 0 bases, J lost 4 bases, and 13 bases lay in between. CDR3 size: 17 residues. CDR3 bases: TGTGCCAGCAGCCAAGACGGGTTGTCTGGAGGGGCCAACGTCCTGACTTTC. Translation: CASSQDGLSGGANVLTF.

The CDR3 is CASSGRGVQPQHF. The DNA for the CDR3 is TGTGCCAGCAGCGGAAGAGGGGTTCAGCCCCAGCATTTT. This chain joins TRBV7-9 and TRBJ1-5; the D gene is possibly TRBD1 (5 bases). Trimming removed 5 bases from V and 6 bases from J, with 11 bases in between. From germline, CDR1 is SEHNR and CDR2 FQNEAQ (reference sequence). This CDR3 is 13 amino acids long. Together with reference TRBV7-9 and TRBJ1-5, the CDR3 gives the full variable domain: DTGVSQNPRHKITKRGQNVTFRCDPISEHNRLYWYRQTLGQGPEFLTYFQNEAQLEKSRLLSDRFSAERPKGSFSTLEIQRTEQGDSAMYLCASSGRGVQPQHFGDGTRLSIL.

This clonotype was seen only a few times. CDR3 DNA sequence: TGTGCCAGCTACAGGCCCAGCGGGCTCACAGATACGCAGTATTTT. Translating it yields CASYRPSGLTDTQYF. This chain joins TRBV28 and TRBJ2-3; tentatively, D is TRBD2 (6 bases). Germline V lookup: CDR1 MDHEN, CDR2 SYDVKM. CDR3 length: 15 amino acids. V lost 8 bases, J lost 2 bases, and 17 bases lay in between.

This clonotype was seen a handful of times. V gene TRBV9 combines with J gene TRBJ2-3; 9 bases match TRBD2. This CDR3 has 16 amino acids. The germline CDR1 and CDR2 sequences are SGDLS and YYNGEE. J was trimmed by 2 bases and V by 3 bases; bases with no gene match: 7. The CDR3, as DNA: TGTGCCAGCAGCGCTCGGACTAGCGAGCCCACAGATACGCAGTATTTT. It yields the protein CASSARTSEPTDTQYF.

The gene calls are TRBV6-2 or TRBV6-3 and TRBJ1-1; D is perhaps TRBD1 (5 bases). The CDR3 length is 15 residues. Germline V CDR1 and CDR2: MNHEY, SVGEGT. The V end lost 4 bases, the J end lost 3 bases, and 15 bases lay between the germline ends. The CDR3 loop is CASSWGGIPDTEAFF. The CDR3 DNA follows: TGTGCCAGCAGTTGGGGGGGTATTCCAGACACTGAAGCTTTCTTT.

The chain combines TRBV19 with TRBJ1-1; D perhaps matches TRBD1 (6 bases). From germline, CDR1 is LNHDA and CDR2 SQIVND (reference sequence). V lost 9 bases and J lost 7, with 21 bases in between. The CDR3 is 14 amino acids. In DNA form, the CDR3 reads TGTGCCAGCTCCCCAGGGGTTGCTCTCGTTGAAGCTTTCTTT. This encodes CASSPGVALVEAFF.

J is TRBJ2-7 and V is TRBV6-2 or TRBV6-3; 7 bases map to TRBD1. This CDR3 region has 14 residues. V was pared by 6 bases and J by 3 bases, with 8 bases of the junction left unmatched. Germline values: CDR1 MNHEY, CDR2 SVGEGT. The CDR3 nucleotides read TGTGCCAGCAGCCGGGACAGTGCCTACTACGAGCAGTACGTC. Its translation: CASSRDSAYYEQYV.

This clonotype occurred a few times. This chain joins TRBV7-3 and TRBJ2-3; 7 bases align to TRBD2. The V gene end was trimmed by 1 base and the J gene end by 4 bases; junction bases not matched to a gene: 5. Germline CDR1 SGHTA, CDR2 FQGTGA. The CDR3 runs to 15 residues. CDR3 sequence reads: CASSLSGGVADTQYF. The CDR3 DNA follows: TGTGCCAGCAGCTTAAGTGGGGGGGTAGCAGATACGCAGTATTTT.

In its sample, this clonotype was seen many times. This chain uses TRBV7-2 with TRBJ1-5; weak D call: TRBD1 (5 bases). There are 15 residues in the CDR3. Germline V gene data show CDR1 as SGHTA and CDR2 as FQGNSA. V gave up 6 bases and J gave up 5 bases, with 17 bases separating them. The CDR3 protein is CASSPDSRVHQPQHF. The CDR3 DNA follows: TGTGCCAGCAGTCCAGACAGCCGGGTTCATCAGCCCCAGCATTTT.

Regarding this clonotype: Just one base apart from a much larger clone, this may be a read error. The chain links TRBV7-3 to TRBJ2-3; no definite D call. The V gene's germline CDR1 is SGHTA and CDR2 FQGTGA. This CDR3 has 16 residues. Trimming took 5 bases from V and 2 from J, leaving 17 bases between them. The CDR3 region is CASSQHSGATTDTQYF. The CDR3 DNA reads TGTGCCAGCAGCCAACACTCAGGAGCCACCACAGATACGCAGTATTTT.

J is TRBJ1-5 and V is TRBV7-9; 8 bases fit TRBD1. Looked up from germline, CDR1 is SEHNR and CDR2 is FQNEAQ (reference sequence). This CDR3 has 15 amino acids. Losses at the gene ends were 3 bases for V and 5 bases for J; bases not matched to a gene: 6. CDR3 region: CASSFQDRVDQPQHF. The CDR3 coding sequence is TGTGCCAGCAGCTTTCAGGACAGGGTCGATCAGCCCCAGCATTTT.

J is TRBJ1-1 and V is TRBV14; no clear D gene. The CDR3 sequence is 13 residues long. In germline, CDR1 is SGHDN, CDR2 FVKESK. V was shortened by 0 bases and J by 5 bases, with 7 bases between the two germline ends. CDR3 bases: TGTGCCAGCAGCCAAGATTGGGAGACTGAAGCTTTCTTT. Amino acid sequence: CASSQDWETEAFF.